Presented here are 14 T cell receptor beta chains from one specimen sequenced in a study of blood T cell repertoires in COVID-19. The protocol was immunoSEQ multiplex PCR, while the TCRdb copy is restricted to in-frame clones and leaves out a portion. The profile shows about 83,000 clones, around 86% of them singletons. The specimen was peripheral blood. The receptors were gathered from a man aged 50 or older with active COVID-19.

This chain uses TRBV27 with TRBJ1-4; a possible D gene is TRBD1 (6 bases). Germline lookup yields CDR1 MNHEY and CDR2 SMNVEV (reference sequence). The CDR3 runs 13 residues. V shed 2 bases and J shed 8 bases, with 9 bases lying between them. The CDR3 bases are TGTGCCAGCAGTTTACGGGGGGCGGAAAAACTGTTTTTT. This gives the protein CASSLRGAEKLFF.

The J gene is TRBJ1-1, the V gene TRBV3-1 (or the pseudogene TRBV3-2); D unresolved. Trimming left V 6 bases short and J 3 bases short, with 17 bases between. CDR1 and CDR2 (germline): LGHDT, YNNKEL (reference sequence). This CDR3 is 15 amino acids long. In DNA, the CDR3 is TGTGCCAGCAGTCCTGGGGAGGGTGGGTACACTGAAGCTTTCTTT. Residues: CASSPGEGGYTEAFF.

This sequence joins TRBV15 and TRBJ2-3; D unresolved. Trimming took off 0 bases at V and 0 bases at J, with 13 bases between the two ends. The CDR3 totals 17 residues. Germline V gene lookup returns CDR1 LNHNV and CDR2 YYDKDF (reference sequence). This CDR3 reads CATSREVARQSTDTQYF. CDR3 sequence (DNA): TGTGCCACCAGCAGAGAGGTAGCTCGGCAGAGCACAGATACGCAGTATTTT.

This clone was seen a few times. The chain recombines TRBV6-5 with TRBJ1-5, with 9 bases lining up with TRBD1. Losses at the gene ends were 6 bases for V and 6 bases for J; bases not matched to a gene: 3. Germline V gene lookup returns CDR1 MNHEY and CDR2 SVGAGI. CDR3 size: 13 residues. The DNA of the CDR3 is TGTGCCAGCAGCCCGACAGGGGGTCAGCCCCAGCATTTT. Translated, it gives CASSPTGGQPQHF.

CDR3: CASSFLPPTGRGPITVNQPQHF. The CDR3 coding sequence is TGTGCCAGCAGTTTTCTACCTCCCACCGGCAGGGGGCCAATTACGGTCAATCAGCCCCAGCATTTT. The chain carries TRBV27 and TRBJ1-5; 8 nucleotides match TRBD1. This CDR3 is 22 amino acids long. The ends lost 3 bases at V and 3 bases at J; junction bases unmatched: 25. From germline, CDR1 is MNHEY and CDR2 SMNVEV (reference sequence).

The chain joins TRBV5-1 to TRBJ2-5, with TRBD1 identical over 9 bases. The CDR3 covers 15 residues. Trimming removed 5 bases from V and 4 bases from J; junction bases left unmatched: 9. Per the germline V gene, CDR1 is SGHRS and CDR2 is YFSETQ. The CDR3 sequence is CASSSGWTGAETQYF. Here the CDR3 DNA reads TGCGCCAGCAGTTCGGGGTGGACAGGGGCAGAGACCCAGTACTTC.

V is TRBV4-3 and J is TRBJ1-4; 7 bases align to TRBD1. After removal of 0 bases from V and 5 bases from J, the junction contained 15 bases not matched to a gene. The CDR3 runs to 19 residues. CDR1 LGHNA and CDR2 YSLEER come from the germline V gene. CDR3 region: CASSQDPRTGMPLNEKLFF. The CDR3 DNA sequence: TGCGCCAGCAGCCAAGATCCCCGGACAGGCATGCCGTTAAATGAAAAACTGTTTTTT.

This clone was seen only once. V and J are TRBV7-6 and TRBJ2-1; TRBD2 agrees at 10 bases. V dropped 3 bases and J dropped 7; count of bases not matched to a gene: 6. The germline V gene encodes CDR1 SGHVS and CDR2 FNYEAQ. The CDR3 is made up of 15 amino acids. CDR3 nucleotides: TGTGCCAGCAGCTTGGTTCTAGCGGGAGTAAATGAGCAGTTCTTC. It is translated as CASSLVLAGVNEQFF.

The chain is built from TRBV2 and TRBJ2-3; weak D call: TRBD1 (6 bases). The germline V gene has CDR1 SNHLY and CDR2 FYNNEI. The CDR3 totals 15 residues. V gave up 1 base and J gave up 4 bases, with 12 bases separating them. CDR3 DNA: TGTGCCAGCAGTGAAGGTGGCAGGGGCTCAGATACGCAGTATTTT. Its protein is CASSEGGRGSDTQYF.

In DNA form, the CDR3 reads TGTGCCAGCAGTGCTTTGCAGGGCAGTCAGCCCCAGCATTTT. Protein product: CASSALQGSQPQHF. This chain connects TRBV27 to TRBJ1-5, with D tentatively TRBD1 (5 bases). Germline V gene sequence: CDR1 MNHEY, CDR2 SMNVEV (reference sequence). The CDR3 sequence is 14 residues long. With 5 bases removed from V and 6 bases from J, the gap between germline ends came to 14 bases.

The chain carries TRBV7-9 and TRBJ1-4, with D possibly TRBD1 on 5 matching bases. This CDR3 contains 14 residues. The germline V and J ends were trimmed by 6 bases and 0 bases, with 8 bases remaining between them. In germline, CDR1 is SEHNR, CDR2 FQNEAQ (reference sequence). CDR3 in amino acids: CASSTTATNEKLFF. Here the CDR3 DNA reads TGTGCCAGCAGTACGACAGCAACTAATGAAAAACTGTTTTTT. The complete variable domain, with remaining parts taken from reference TRBV7-9 and TRBJ1-4, reads DTGVSQNPRHKITKRGQNVTFRCDPISEHNRLYWYRQTLGQGPEFLTYFQNEAQLEKSRLLSDRFSAERPKGSFSTLEIQRTEQGDSAMYLCASSTTATNEKLFFGSGTQLSVL.

The CDR3 reads CASSPLGGEETEAFF. CDR3 in DNA: TGTGCCAGCTCACCACTTGGGGGCGAGGAGACTGAAGCTTTCTTT. V usage is TRBV18 and J usage is TRBJ1-1; a possible D gene is TRBD1 (6 bases). Trimming left V 1 base short and J 5 bases short, with 14 bases between. The CDR3 is 15 residues long. Per germline, CDR1 KGHSH and CDR2 LQKENI.

The chain recombines TRBV10-2 with TRBJ1-2, with D possibly matching TRBD1 (5 bases). This CDR3 has 14 residues. Germline V gives CDR1 WSHSY, CDR2 SAAADI. V lost 4 bases to trimming and J lost 0 bases, with 9 bases between them. The CDR3 region is CASSATGSNYGYTF. The CDR3 nucleotides read TGCGCCAGCAGTGCAACAGGATCTAACTATGGCTACACCTTC.

V usage is TRBV5-1 and J usage is TRBJ2-1; 14 bases match TRBD2. The CDR3 sequence is 19 residues long. CDR1 is SGHRS, CDR2 YFSETQ, per germline. The J segment lost 3 bases and the V segment lost 5 bases, leaving 13 bases of the junction unmatched. The CDR3 spells CASSSAGTSGRTVYNEQFF. DNA for the CDR3: TGCGCCAGCAGTTCCGCCGGGACTAGCGGGAGAACGGTCTACAATGAGCAGTTCTTC. The entire variable domain, with the rest obtained from reference TRBV5-1 and TRBJ2-1, is as follows: KAGVTQTPRYLIKTRGQQVTLSCSPISGHRSVSWYQQTPGQGLQFLFEYFSETQRNKGNFPGRFSGRQFSNSRSEMNVSTLELGDSALYLCASSSAGTSGRTVYNEQFFGPGTRLTVL.